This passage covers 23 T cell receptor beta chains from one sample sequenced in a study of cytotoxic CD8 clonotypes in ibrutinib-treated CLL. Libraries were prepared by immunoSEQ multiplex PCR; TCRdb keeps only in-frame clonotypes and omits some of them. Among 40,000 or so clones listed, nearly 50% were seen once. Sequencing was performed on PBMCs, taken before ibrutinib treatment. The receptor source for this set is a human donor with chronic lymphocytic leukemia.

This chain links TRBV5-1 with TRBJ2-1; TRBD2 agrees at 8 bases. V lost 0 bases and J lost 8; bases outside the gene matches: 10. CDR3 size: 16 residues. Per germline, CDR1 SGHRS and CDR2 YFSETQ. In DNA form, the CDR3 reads TGCGCCAGCAGCTTGGGATTTAGCGGGGTGTTCTATGAGCAGTTCTTC. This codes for CASSLGFSGVFYEQFF. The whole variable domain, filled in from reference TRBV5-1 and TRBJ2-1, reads KAGVTQTPRYLIKTRGQQVTLSCSPISGHRSVSWYQQTPGQGLQFLFEYFSETQRNKGNFPGRFSGRQFSNSRSEMNVSTLELGDSALYLCASSLGFSGVFYEQFFGPGTRLTVL.

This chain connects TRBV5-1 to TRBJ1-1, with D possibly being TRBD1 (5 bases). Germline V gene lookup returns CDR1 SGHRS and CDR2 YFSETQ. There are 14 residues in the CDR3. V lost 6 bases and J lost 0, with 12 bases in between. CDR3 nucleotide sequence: TGCGCCAGCACCGAGGGGTCTATGAACACTGAAGCTTTCTTT. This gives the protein CASTEGSMNTEAFF.

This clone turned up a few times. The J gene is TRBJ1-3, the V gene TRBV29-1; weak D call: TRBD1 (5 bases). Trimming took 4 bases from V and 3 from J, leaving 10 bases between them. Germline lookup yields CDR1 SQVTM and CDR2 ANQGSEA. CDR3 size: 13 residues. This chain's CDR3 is CSVAVQGGNTIYF. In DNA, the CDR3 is TGCAGCGTTGCGGTGCAGGGTGGAAACACCATATATTTT.

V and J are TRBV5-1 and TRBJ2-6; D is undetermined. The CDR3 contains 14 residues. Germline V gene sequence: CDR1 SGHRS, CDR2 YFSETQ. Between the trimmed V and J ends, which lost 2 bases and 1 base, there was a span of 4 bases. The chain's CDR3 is CASSLQSGANVLTF. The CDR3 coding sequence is TGCGCCAGCAGCTTACAATCTGGGGCCAACGTCCTGACTTTC.

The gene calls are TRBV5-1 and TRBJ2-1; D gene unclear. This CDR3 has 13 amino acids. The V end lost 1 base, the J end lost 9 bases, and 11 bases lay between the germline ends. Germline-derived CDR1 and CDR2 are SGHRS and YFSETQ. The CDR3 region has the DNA TGCGCCAGCAGCTTGCAACGGAACGGTGAGCAGTTCTTC. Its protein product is CASSLQRNGEQFF.

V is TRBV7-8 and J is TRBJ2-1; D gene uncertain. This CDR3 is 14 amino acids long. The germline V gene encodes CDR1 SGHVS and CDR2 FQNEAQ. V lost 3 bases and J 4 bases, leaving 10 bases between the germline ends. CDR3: CASSFTVNYNEQFF. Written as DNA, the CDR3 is TGTGCCAGCAGCTTCACAGTGAATTACAATGAGCAGTTCTTC.

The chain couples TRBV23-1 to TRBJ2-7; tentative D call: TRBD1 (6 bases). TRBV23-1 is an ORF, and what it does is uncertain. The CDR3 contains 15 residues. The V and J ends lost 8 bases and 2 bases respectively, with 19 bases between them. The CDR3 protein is CASRGIGQPPYEQYF. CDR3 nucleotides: TGCGCCAGCCGCGGAATAGGACAGCCACCCTACGAGCAGTACTTC.

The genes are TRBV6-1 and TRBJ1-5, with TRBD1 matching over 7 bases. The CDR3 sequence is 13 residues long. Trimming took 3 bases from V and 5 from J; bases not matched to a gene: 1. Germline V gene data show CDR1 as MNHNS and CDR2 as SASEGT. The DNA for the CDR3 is TGTGCCAGCAGTGATCAGGGGGATCAGCCCCAGCATTTT. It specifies CASSDQGDQPQHF.

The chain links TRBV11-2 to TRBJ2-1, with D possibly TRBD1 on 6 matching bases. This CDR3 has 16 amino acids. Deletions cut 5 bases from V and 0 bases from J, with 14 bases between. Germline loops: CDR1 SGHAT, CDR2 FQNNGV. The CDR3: CASSNTGWSSYNEQFF. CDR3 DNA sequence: TGTGCCAGCAGCAATACAGGGTGGTCCTCCTACAATGAGCAGTTCTTC.

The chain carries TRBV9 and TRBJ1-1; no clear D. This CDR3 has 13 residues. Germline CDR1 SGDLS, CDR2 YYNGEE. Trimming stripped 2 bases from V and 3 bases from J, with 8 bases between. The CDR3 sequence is CASSVLLDTEAFF. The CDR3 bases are TGTGCCAGCAGCGTTCTCCTGGACACTGAAGCTTTCTTT.

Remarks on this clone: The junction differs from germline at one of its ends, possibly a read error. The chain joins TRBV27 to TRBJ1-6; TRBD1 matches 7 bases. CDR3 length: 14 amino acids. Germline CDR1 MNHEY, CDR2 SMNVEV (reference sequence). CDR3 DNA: TGTGCCAGCAGTTTGACAGGGCGGAATTTACCCCTCCACTTT. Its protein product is CASSLTGRNLPLHF.

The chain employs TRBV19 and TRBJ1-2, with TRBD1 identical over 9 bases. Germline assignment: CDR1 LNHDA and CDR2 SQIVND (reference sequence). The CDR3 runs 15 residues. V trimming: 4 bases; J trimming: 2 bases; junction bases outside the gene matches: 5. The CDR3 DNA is TGTGCCAGTAGTACAACAGGGGGCCTCAACTATGGCTACACCTTC. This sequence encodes CASSTTGGLNYGYTF.

CDR3 sequence (DNA): TGTGCCAGCTCACAAACGGACATCGGGAGTGAGCAGTTCTTC. Protein sequence: CASSQTDIGSEQFF. J is TRBJ2-1 and V is TRBV18; possible D gene TRBD2, 6 bases. Between the trimmed V and J ends, which lost 4 bases and 9 bases, there was a span of 16 bases. The CDR3 loop spans 14 amino acids. Looked up from germline, CDR1 is KGHSH and CDR2 is LQKENI.

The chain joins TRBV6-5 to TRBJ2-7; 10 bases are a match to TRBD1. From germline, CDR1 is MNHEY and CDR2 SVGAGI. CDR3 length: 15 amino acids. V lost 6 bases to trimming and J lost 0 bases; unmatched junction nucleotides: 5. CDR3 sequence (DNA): TGTGCCAGCAGACTTCGGACAGGGGGCTCCTACGAGCAGTACTTC. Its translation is CASRLRTGGSYEQYF.

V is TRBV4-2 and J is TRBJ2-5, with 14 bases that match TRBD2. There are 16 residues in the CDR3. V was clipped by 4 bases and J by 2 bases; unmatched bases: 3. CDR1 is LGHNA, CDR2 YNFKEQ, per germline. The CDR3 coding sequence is TGTGCCAGCAGCCCGGGGACTAGCGGGGGACAAGAGACCCAGTACTTC. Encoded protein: CASSPGTSGGQETQYF.

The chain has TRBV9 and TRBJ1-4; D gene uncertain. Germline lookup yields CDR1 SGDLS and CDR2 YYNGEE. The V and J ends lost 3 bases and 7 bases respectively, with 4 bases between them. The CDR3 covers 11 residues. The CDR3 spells CASSDAEKLFF. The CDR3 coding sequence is TGTGCCAGCAGCGATGCTGAAAAACTGTTTTTT. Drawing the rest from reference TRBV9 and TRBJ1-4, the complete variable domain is DSGVTQTPKHLITATGQRVTLRCSPRSGDLSVYWYQQSLDQGLQFLIQYYNGEERAKGNILERFSAQQFPDLHSELNLSSLELGDSALYFCASSDAEKLFFGSGTQLSVL.

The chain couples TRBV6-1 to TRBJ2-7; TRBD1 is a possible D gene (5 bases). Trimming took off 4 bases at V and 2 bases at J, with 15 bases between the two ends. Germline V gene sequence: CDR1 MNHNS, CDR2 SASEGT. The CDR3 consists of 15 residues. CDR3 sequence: CASSANPGKPYEQYF. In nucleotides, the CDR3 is TGTGCCAGCAGTGCCAACCCAGGGAAACCCTACGAGCAGTACTTC.

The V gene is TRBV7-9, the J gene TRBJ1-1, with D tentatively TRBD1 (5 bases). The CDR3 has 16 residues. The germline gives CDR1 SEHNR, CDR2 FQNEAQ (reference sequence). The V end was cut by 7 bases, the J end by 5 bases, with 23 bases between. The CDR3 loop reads CASTHSGEGRRTEAFF. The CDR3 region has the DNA TGTGCCAGCACTCACTCCGGGGAGGGGAGAAGAACTGAAGCTTTCTTT. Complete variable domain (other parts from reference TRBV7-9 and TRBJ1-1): DTGVSQNPRHKITKRGQNVTFRCDPISEHNRLYWYRQTLGQGPEFLTYFQNEAQLEKSRLLSDRFSAERPKGSFSTLEIQRTEQGDSAMYLCASTHSGEGRRTEAFFGQGTRLTVV.

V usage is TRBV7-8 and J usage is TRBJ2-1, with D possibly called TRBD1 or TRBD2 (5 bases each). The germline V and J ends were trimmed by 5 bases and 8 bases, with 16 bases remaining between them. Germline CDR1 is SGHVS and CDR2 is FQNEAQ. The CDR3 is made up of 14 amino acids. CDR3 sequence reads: CASSPGPRVYEQFF. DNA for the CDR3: TGTGCCAGCAGCCCGGGACCTCGGGTGTATGAGCAGTTCTTC.

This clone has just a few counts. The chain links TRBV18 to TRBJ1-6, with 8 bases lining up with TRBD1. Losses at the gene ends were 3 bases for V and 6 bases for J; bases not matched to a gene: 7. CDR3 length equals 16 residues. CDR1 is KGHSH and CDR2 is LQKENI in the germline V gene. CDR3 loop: CASSPDVDRANSPLHF. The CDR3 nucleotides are TGTGCCAGCTCACCGGATGTGGACAGGGCTAATTCACCCCTCCACTTT.

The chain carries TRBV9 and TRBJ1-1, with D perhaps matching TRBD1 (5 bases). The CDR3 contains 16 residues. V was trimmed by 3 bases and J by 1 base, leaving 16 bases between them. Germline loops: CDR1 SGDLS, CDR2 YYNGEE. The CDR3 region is CASSAIGAGGNTEAFF. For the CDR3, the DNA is TGTGCCAGCAGCGCCATAGGGGCGGGGGGGAACACTGAAGCTTTCTTT.

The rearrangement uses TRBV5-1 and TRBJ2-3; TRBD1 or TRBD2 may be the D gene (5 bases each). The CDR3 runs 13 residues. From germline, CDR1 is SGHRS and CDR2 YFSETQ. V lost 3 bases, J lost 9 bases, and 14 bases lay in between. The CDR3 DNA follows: TGCGCCAGCAGCTCATCTTTCGGGGACACGCAGTATTTT. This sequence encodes CASSSSFGDTQYF.

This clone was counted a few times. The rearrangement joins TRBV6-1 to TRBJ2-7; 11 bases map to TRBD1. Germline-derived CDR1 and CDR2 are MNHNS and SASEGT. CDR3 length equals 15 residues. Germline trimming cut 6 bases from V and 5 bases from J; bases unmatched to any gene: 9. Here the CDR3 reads CASSLKRTGGDEQYF. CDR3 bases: TGTGCCAGCAGCCTGAAGCGGACAGGGGGCGACGAGCAGTACTTC.